This T cell receptor beta chain was sequenced during a study of OX40 agonist ivuxolimab in advanced cancers. General study findings and limits: The study found that CD8+ T cells averaged more expanded clones than CD4+.

The CDR3 loop spans 14 amino acids. Germline-derived CDR1 and CDR2 are SNHLY and FYNNEI. Trimming cost V 6 bases and J 4 bases; bases outside gene matches: 6. Assay: immunoSEQ multiplex PCR; the TCRdb copy retains only in-frame clones and omits some. Seen here are some 68,000 clones, approximately 90% observed once, and the top ten hold around 0.96%. With regard to this clone: Its antigen is currently unknown.

This sample comprised CD4+ or CD8+ T cells sorted from blood, obtained in a trial of the OX40 agonist ivuxolimab. The receptor's source is an adult with an advanced solid tumor such as melanoma, head and neck, liver or kidney cancer. The rearrangement joins TRBV2 to TRBJ1-1; TRBD1 aligns across 9 bases. The DNA of the CDR3 is TGTGCCAGCAGCGATAACAGGGGGCTCACTGAAGCTTTCTTT. This gives the protein CASSDNRGLTEAFF.